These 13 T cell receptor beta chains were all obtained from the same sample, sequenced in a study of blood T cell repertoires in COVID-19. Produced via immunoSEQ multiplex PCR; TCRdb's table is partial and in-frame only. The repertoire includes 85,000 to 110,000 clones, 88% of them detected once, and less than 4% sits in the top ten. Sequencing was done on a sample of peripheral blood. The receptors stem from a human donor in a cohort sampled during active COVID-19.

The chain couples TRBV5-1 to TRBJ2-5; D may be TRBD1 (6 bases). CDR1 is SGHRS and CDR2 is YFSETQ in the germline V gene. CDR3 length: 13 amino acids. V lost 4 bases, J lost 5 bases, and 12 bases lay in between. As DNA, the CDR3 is TGCGCCAGCAGCCCTCGGACAGTGGAGACCCAGTACTTC. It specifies CASSPRTVETQYF.

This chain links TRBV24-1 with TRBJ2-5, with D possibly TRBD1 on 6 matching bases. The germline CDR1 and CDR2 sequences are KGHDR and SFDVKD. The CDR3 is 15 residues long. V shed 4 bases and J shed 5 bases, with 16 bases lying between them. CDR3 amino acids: CATSDQEGVRETQYF. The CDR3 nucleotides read TGTGCCACCAGTGACCAAGAGGGGGTCCGGGAGACCCAGTACTTC.

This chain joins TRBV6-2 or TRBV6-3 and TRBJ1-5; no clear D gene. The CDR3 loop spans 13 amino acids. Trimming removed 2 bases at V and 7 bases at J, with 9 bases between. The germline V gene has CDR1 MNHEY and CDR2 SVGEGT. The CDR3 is CASSYGISQPQHF. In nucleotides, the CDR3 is TGTGCCAGCAGTTACGGCATCTCACAGCCCCAGCATTTT.

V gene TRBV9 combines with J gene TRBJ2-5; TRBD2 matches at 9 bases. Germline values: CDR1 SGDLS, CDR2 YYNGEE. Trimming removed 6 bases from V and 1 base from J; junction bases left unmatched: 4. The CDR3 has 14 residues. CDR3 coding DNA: TGTGCCAGCAACATAGCGGGGGCCCAAGAGACCCAGTACTTC. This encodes CASNIAGAQETQYF.

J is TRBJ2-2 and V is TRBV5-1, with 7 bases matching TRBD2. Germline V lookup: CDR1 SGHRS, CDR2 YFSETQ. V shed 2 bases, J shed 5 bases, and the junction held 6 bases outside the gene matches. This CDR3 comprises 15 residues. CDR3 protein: CASSFSGGRTGELFF. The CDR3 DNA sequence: TGCGCCAGCAGCTTTTCCGGGGGGAGGACCGGGGAGCTGTTTTTT.

CDR3 loop: CAWAGDSRVYGYTF. CDR3 in DNA: TGTGCCTGGGCGGGGGACAGCCGAGTCTATGGCTACACCTTC. The chain couples TRBV30 to TRBJ1-2, with TRBD1 matching over 7 bases. CDR1 and CDR2 from the germline V gene are GTSNPN and SVGIG (reference sequence). This CDR3 has 14 residues. The J segment lost 4 bases and the V segment lost 5 bases, leaving 10 bases of the junction unmatched.

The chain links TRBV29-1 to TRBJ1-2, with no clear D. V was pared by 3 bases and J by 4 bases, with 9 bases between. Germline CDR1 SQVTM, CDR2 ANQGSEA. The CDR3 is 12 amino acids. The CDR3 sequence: CSVDSGLYGYTF. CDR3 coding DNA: TGCAGCGTTGACTCAGGCCTCTATGGCTACACCTTC.

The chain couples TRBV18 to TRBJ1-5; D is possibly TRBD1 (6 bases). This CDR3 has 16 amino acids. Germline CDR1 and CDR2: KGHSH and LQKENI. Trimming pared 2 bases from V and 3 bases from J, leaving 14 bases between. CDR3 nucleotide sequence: TGTGCCAGCTCACCAAGGGTACAGGGAGACAATCAGCCCCAGCATTTT. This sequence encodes CASSPRVQGDNQPQHF.

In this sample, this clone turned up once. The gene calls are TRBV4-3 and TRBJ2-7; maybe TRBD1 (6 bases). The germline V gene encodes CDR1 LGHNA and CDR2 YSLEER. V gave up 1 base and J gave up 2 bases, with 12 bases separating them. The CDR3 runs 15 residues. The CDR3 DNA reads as TGCGCCAGCAGCCAAGTGAGGACAGTGACCTACGAGCAGTACTTC. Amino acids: CASSQVRTVTYEQYF.

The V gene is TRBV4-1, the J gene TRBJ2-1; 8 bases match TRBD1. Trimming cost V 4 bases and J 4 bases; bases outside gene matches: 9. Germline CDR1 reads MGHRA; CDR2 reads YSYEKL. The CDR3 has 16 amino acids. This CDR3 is CASSLQPGTGYNEQFF. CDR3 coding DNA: TGCGCCAGCAGCCTCCAGCCCGGGACAGGTTACAATGAGCAGTTCTTC.

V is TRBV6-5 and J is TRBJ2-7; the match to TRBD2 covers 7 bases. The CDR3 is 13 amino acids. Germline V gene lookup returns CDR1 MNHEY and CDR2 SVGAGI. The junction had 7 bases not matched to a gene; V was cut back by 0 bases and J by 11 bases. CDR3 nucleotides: TGTGCCAGCAGTTACTCGGGCGGGGGTAAGGAGTACTTC. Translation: CASSYSGGGKEYF.

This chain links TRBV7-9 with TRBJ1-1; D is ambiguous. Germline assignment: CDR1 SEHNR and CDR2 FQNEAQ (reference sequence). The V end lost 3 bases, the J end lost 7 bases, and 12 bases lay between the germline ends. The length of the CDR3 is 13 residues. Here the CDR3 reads CASSFRATDEAFF. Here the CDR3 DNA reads TGTGCCAGCAGCTTTCGAGCTACAGATGAAGCTTTCTTT.

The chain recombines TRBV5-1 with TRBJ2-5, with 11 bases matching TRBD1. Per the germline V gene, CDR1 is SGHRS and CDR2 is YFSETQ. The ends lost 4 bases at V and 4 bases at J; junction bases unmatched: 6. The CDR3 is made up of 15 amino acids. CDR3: CASSERTGGPETQYF. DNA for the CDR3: TGCGCCAGCAGCGAGAGGACAGGGGGCCCAGAGACCCAGTACTTC. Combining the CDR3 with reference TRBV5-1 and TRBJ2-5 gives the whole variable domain KAGVTQTPRYLIKTRGQQVTLSCSPISGHRSVSWYQQTPGQGLQFLFEYFSETQRNKGNFPGRFSGRQFSNSRSEMNVSTLELGDSALYLCASSERTGGPETQYFGPGTRLLVL.